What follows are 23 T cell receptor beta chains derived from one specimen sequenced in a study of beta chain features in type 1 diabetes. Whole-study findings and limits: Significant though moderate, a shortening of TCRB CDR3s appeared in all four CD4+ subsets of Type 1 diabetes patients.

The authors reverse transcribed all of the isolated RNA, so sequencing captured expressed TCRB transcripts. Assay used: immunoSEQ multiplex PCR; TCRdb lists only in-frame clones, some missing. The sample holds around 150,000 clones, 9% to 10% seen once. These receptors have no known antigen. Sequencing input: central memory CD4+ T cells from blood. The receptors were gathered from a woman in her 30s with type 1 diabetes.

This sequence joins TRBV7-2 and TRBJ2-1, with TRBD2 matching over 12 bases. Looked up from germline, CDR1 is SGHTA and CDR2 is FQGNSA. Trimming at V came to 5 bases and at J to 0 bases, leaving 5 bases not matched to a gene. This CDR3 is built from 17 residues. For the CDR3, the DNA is TGTGCCAGCAGCCCCGGACTAGCGGGAAGCTCCTACAATGAGCAGTTCTTC. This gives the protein CASSPGLAGSSYNEQFF.

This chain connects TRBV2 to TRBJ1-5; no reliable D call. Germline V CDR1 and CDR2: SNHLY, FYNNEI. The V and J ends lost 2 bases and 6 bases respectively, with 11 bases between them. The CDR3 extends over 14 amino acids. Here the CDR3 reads CASSENPTRQPQHF. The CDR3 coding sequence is TGTGCCAGCAGTGAAAATCCAACGCGTCAGCCCCAGCATTTT.

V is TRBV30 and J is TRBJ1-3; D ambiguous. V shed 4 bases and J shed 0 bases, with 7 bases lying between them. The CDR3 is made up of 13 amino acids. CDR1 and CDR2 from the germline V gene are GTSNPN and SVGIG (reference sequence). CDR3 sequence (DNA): TGTGCCTGGACCCGAGACTCTGGAAACACCATATATTTT. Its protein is CAWTRDSGNTIYF.

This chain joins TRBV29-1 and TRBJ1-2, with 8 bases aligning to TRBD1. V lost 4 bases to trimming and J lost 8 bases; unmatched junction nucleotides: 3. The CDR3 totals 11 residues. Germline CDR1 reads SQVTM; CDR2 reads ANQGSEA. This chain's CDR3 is CSVVQGGGYTF. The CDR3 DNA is TGCAGCGTTGTACAGGGGGGCGGCTACACCTTC.

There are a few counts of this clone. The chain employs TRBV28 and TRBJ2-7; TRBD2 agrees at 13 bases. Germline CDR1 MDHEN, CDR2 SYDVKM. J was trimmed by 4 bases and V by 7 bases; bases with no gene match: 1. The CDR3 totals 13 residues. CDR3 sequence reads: CASILAGGYEQYF. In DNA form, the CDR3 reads TGTGCCAGCATACTAGCGGGAGGGTACGAGCAGTACTTC.

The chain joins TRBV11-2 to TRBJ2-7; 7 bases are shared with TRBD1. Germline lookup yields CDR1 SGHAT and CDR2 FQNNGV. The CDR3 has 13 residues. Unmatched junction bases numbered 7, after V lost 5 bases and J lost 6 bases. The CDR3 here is CASSPGQDLEQYF. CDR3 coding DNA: TGTGCCAGCAGCCCAGGACAGGATCTCGAGCAGTACTTC.

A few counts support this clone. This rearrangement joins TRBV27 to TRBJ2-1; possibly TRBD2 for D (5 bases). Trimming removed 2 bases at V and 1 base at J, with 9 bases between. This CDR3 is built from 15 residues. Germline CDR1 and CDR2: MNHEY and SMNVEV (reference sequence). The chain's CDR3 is CASSLRVASYNEQFF. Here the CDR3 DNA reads TGTGCCAGCAGTTTACGGGTAGCGTCCTACAATGAGCAGTTCTTC.

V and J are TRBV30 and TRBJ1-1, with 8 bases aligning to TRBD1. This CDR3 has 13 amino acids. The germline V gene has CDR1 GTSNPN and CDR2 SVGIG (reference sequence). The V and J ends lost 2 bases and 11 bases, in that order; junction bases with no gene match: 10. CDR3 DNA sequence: TGTGCCTGGAGTTCACAGGGGGATCAAAGGGCTTTCTTT. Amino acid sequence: CAWSSQGDQRAFF. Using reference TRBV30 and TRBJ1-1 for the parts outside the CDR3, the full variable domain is SQTIHQWPATLVQPVGSPLSLECTVEGTSNPNLYWYRQAAGRGLQLLFYSVGIGQISSEVPQNLSASRPQDRQFILSSKKLLLSDSGFYLCAWSSQGDQRAFFGQGTRLTVV.

CDR3 region: CASSVGQERVEQFF. The CDR3 DNA follows: TGTGCCAGCAGCGTGGGACAGGAAAGGGTTGAGCAGTTCTTC. The chain is built from TRBV9 and TRBJ2-1, with TRBD1 matching over 8 bases. The CDR3 is 14 residues long. CDR1 and CDR2 from the germline V gene are SGDLS and YYNGEE. With V trimmed by 2 bases and J by 9 bases, 7 bases remained unmatched.

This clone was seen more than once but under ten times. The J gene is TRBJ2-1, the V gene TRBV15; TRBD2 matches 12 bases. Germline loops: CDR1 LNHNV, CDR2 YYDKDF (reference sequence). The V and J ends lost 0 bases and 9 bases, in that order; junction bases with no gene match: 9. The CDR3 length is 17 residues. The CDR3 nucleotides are TGTGCCACCAGCAGAGATCTTGGGCTAGCGGGAGGGGGTGAGCAGTTCTTC. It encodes CATSRDLGLAGGGEQFF.

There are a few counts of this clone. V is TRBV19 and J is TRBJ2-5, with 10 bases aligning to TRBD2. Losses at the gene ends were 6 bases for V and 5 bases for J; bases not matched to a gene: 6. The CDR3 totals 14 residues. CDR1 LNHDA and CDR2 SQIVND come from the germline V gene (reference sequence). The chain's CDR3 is CASRSRTSGETQYF. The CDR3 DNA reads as TGTGCCAGTAGATCTCGGACTAGCGGCGAGACCCAGTACTTC.

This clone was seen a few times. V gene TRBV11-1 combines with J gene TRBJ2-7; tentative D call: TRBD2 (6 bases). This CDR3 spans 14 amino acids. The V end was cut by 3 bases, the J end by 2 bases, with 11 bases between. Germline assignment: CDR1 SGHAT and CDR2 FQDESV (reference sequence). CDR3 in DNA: TGTGCCAGCAGCTTCGGGCGGGGAGCCTACGAGCAGTACTTC. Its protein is CASSFGRGAYEQYF.

CDR3 loop: CASRVGGENTEAFF. For the CDR3, the DNA is TGTGCCAGCCGGGTGGGCGGGGAGAACACTGAAGCTTTCTTT. The chain joins TRBV28 to TRBJ1-1; D unresolved. The CDR3 spans 14 residues. Per germline, CDR1 MDHEN and CDR2 SYDVKM. Trimming stripped 8 bases from V and 1 base from J, with 14 bases between.

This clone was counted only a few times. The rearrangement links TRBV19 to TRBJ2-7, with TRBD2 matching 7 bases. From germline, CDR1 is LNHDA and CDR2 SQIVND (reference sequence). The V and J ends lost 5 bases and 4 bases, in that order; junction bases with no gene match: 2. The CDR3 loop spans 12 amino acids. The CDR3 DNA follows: TGTGCCAGTAGTCCCGGGAGGTACGAGCAGTACTTC. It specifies CASSPGRYEQYF. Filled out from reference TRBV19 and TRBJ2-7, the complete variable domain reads DGGITQSPKYLFRKEGQNVTLSCEQNLNHDAMYWYRQDPGQGLRLIYYSQIVNDFQKGDIAEGYSVSREKKESFPLTVTSAQKNPTAFYLCASSPGRYEQYFGPGTRLTVT.

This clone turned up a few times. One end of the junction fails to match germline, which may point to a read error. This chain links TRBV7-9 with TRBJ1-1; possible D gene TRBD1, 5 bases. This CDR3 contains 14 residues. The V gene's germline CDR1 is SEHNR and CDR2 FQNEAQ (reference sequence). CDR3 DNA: TGTGCCAGCAGCTTAGAGGGGTCCGGGACTGGAGCTTTCTTT. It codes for CASSLEGSGTGAFF.

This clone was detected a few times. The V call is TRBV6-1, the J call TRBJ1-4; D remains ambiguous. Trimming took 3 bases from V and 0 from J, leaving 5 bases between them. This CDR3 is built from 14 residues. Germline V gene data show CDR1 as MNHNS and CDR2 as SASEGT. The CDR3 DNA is TGTGCCAGCAGTGACCAGGCAACTAATGAAAAACTGTTTTTT. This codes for CASSDQATNEKLFF.

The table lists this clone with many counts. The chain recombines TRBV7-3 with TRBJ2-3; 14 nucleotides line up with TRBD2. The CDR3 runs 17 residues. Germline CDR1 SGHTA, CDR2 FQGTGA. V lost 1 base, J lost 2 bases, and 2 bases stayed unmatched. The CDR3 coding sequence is TGTGCCAGCAGCTTAAGACTAGCGGGAGGGCCCACAGATACGCAGTATTTT. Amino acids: CASSLRLAGGPTDTQYF.

In DNA form, the CDR3 reads TGTGCCTGGAGTCGAGGGACTGGGCCCACAGATACGCAGTATTTT. Its protein is CAWSRGTGPTDTQYF. The V gene is TRBV30, the J gene TRBJ2-3, with D possibly matching TRBD2 (6 bases). The CDR3 has 15 amino acids. Germline assignment: CDR1 GTSNPN and CDR2 SVGIG (reference sequence). V shed 2 bases and J shed 2 bases, with 14 bases lying between them.

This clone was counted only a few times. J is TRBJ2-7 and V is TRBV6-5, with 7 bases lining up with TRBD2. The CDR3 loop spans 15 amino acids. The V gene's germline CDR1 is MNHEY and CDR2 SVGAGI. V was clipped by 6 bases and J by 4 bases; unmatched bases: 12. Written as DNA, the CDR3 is TGTGCCAGCAGAGAAAGCGGGACCTGGAGGTACGAGCAGTACTTC. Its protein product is CASRESGTWRYEQYF.

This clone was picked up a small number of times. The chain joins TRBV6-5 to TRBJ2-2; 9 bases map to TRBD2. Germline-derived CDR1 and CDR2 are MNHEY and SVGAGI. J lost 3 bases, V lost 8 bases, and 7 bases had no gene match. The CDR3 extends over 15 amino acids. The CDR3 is CASLSGRKDTGELFF. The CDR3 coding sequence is TGTGCCAGCCTGAGCGGGAGGAAGGACACCGGGGAGCTGTTTTTT.

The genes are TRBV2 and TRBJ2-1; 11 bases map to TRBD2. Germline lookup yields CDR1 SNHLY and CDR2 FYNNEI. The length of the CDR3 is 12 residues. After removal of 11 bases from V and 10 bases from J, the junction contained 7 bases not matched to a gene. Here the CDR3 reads CAGLLAGAEQFF. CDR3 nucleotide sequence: TGTGCCGGTTTACTAGCGGGAGCCGAGCAGTTCTTC.

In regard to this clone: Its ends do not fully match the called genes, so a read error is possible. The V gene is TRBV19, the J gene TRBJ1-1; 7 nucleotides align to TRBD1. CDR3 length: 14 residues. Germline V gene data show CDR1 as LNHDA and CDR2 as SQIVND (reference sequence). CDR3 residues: CASSTTGDSEGRNF. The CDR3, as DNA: TGTGCCAGTAGTACCACAGGGGACAGCGAGGGGCGAAACTTT.

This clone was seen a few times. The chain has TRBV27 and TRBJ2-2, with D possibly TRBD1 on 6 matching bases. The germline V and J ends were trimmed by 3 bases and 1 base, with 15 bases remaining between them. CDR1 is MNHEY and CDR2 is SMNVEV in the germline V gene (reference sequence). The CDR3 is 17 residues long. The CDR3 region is CASSFGVQTGNTGELFF. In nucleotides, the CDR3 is TGTGCCAGCAGTTTCGGAGTACAGACAGGGAACACCGGGGAGCTGTTTTTT.